Listed below are T cell receptor beta chains from one sample, sequenced in a study of blood T cell repertoires in COVID-19. Profiling relied on immunoSEQ multiplex PCR, and the TCRdb table lists in-frame clones only, not all of them. The sample lists around 190,000 clones; 83% were seen once. The sample comprised peripheral blood. These receptors all come from a human donor in a cohort sampled during active COVID-19. Each CDR3 is given with its conserved first and last residue. Fields, in order: CDR3 length, J gene, D gene, V gene, clone size, CDR3 protein, CDR3 DNA. D genes are given only for firm matches. Some rows have no size entry. The others give once, few or many, or a class for an expanded clone.

len: 17; j_gene: TRBJ1-6; d_gene: TRBD1; v_gene: TRBV6-2/TRBV6-3; abundance: .; CDR3aa: CASSYGQGGSYNSPLHF; CDR3nt: TGTGCCAGCAGTTACGGACAGGGGGGTTCCTATAATTCACCCCTCCACTTT
len: 15; j_gene: TRBJ1-1; d_gene: TRBD1; v_gene: TRBV7-3; abundance: .; CDR3aa: CASSTGTGIRTEAFF; CDR3nt: TGTGCCAGCAGCACAGGGACAGGGATAAGGACTGAAGCTTTCTTT
len: 12; j_gene: TRBJ2-7; d_gene: .; v_gene: TRBV5-1; abundance: .; CDR3aa: CASSPGAYEQYF; CDR3nt: TGCGCCAGCAGCCCGGGGGCCTACGAGCAGTACTTC
len: 14; j_gene: TRBJ1-1; d_gene: TRBD1; v_gene: TRBV28; abundance: .; CDR3aa: CASRGGTGGTEAFF; CDR3nt: TGTGCCAGCAGGGGGGGGACAGGGGGCACTGAAGCTTTCTTT
len: 18; j_gene: TRBJ2-7; d_gene: TRBD2; v_gene: TRBV7-2; abundance: .; CDR3aa: CASSVMRTSGGSSYEQYF; CDR3nt: TGTGCCAGCAGCGTAATGAGGACTAGCGGGGGGAGCTCCTACGAGCAGTACTTC
len: 14; j_gene: TRBJ2-4; d_gene: .; v_gene: TRBV27; abundance: .; CDR3aa: CASSLSDSINIQYF; CDR3nt: TGTGCCAGCAGTTTATCGGACAGCATAAACATTCAGTACTTC
len: 12; j_gene: TRBJ1-2; d_gene: .; v_gene: TRBV7-3; abundance: .; CDR3aa: CASSLDGAGYTF; CDR3nt: TGTGCCAGCAGCTTAGACGGAGCAGGCTACACCTTC
len: 16; j_gene: TRBJ2-7; d_gene: TRBD2; v_gene: TRBV11-2; abundance: .; CDR3aa: CASSLASSGGSYEQYF; CDR3nt: TGTGCCAGCAGCTTAGCATCTAGCGGGGGCTCCTACGAGCAGTACTTC
len: 13; j_gene: TRBJ2-7; d_gene: .; v_gene: TRBV19; abundance: .; CDR3aa: CASSMRQSYEQYF; CDR3nt: TGTGCCAGTAGTATGAGACAGTCCTACGAGCAGTACTTC
len: 13; j_gene: TRBJ1-2; d_gene: .; v_gene: TRBV5-8; abundance: .; CDR3aa: CASSLGGRGGYTF; CDR3nt: TGTGCCAGCAGTCTCGGGGGAAGAGGCGGCTACACCTTC
len: 17; j_gene: TRBJ2-3; d_gene: TRBD2; v_gene: TRBV9; abundance: .; CDR3aa: CASSVGSGGTSTDTQYF; CDR3nt: TGTGCCAGCAGCGTAGGTAGCGGGGGGACTAGCACAGATACGCAGTATTTT
len: 16; j_gene: TRBJ1-5; d_gene: TRBD1; v_gene: TRBV18; abundance: .; CDR3aa: CASSPSRGELAQPQHF; CDR3nt: TGTGCCAGCTCACCTAGCAGGGGGGAGTTGGCTCAGCCCCAGCATTTT
len: 13; j_gene: TRBJ1-2; d_gene: .; v_gene: TRBV11-2; abundance: few; CDR3aa: CASRRTGDYGYTF; CDR3nt: TGTGCCAGCAGACGGACGGGGGACTATGGCTACACCTTC
len: 16; j_gene: TRBJ1-4; d_gene: TRBD1; v_gene: TRBV5-1; abundance: .; CDR3aa: CASSLTLTGGDEKLFF; CDR3nt: TGCGCCAGCAGCTTGACCTTGACAGGGGGGGATGAAAAACTGTTTTTT
len: 14; j_gene: TRBJ2-3; d_gene: TRBD1; v_gene: TRBV7-2; abundance: .; CDR3aa: CASSRDRGPNTQYF; CDR3nt: TGTGCCAGCAGCAGGGACAGGGGGCCAAATACGCAGTATTTT
len: 12; j_gene: TRBJ1-1; d_gene: .; v_gene: TRBV3-1/TRBV3-2; abundance: .; CDR3aa: CASRDEGTEAFF; CDR3nt: TGTGCCAGCAGAGATGAGGGCACTGAAGCTTTCTTT
len: 16; j_gene: TRBJ1-1; d_gene: TRBD1; v_gene: TRBV11-1; abundance: .; CDR3aa: CASSLASQGANTEAFF; CDR3nt: TGTGCCAGCAGCTTAGCGTCACAGGGGGCTAACACTGAAGCTTTCTTT
len: 12; j_gene: TRBJ1-1; d_gene: .; v_gene: TRBV10-3; abundance: few; CDR3aa: CAISTGISEAFF; CDR3nt: TGTGCCATCAGCACAGGGATCTCTGAAGCTTTCTTT
len: 16; j_gene: TRBJ2-7; d_gene: TRBD2; v_gene: TRBV18; abundance: .; CDR3aa: CASSPPGSGRSYEQYF; CDR3nt: TGTGCCAGCTCACCGCCGGGCTCCGGGAGGTCCTACGAGCAGTACTTC
len: 13; j_gene: TRBJ2-7; d_gene: .; v_gene: TRBV5-4; abundance: .; CDR3aa: CASSLVGGAEQYF; CDR3nt: TGTGCCAGCAGCTTGGTAGGAGGGGCCGAGCAGTACTTC
len: 12; j_gene: TRBJ2-7; d_gene: .; v_gene: TRBV19; abundance: .; CDR3aa: CASSTLGRGQYF; CDR3nt: TGTGCCAGTAGTACCCTCGGTCGGGGGCAGTACTTC
len: 14; j_gene: TRBJ2-1; d_gene: .; v_gene: TRBV2; abundance: few; CDR3aa: CASSGDTVINEQFF; CDR3nt: TGTGCCAGCAGCGGGGACACGGTGATCAATGAGCAGTTCTTC
len: 14; j_gene: TRBJ2-7; d_gene: .; v_gene: TRBV11-2; abundance: .; CDR3aa: CASSSGTYPYEQYF; CDR3nt: TGTGCCAGCAGCTCCGGGACATACCCCTACGAGCAGTACTTC
len: 15; j_gene: TRBJ1-5; d_gene: .; v_gene: TRBV7-2; abundance: .; CDR3aa: CASSLMGWSNQPQHF; CDR3nt: TGTGCCAGCAGCTTAATGGGCTGGAGCAATCAGCCCCAGCATTTT
len: 14; j_gene: TRBJ1-1; d_gene: .; v_gene: TRBV21-1; abundance: .; CDR3aa: CASRVSWAYTEAFF; CDR3nt: TGTGCCAGCCGAGTAAGTTGGGCGTACACTGAAGCTTTCTTT
len: 13; j_gene: TRBJ2-7; d_gene: .; v_gene: TRBV7-9; abundance: .; CDR3aa: CASSLPGSYEQYF; CDR3nt: TGTGCCAGCAGCTTGCCGGGTTCCTACGAGCAGTACTTC
len: 14; j_gene: TRBJ1-2; d_gene: .; v_gene: TRBV28; abundance: .; CDR3aa: CASSGPGQLYGYTF; CDR3nt: TGTGCCAGCAGTGGCCCAGGACAGCTCTATGGCTACACCTTC
len: 15; j_gene: TRBJ2-5; d_gene: TRBD1; v_gene: TRBV24-1; abundance: .; CDR3aa: CATSDPRTGQETQYF; CDR3nt: TGTGCCACCAGTGATCCACGGACAGGACAAGAGACCCAGTACTTC
len: 14; j_gene: TRBJ2-7; d_gene: .; v_gene: TRBV7-2; abundance: .; CDR3aa: CASSFGQHRYEQYF; CDR3nt: TGTGCCAGCAGCTTTGGGCAGCACAGGTACGAGCAGTACTTC
len: 14; j_gene: TRBJ1-1; d_gene: .; v_gene: TRBV28; abundance: once; CDR3aa: CASTLGDKNTEAFF; CDR3nt: TGTGCCAGCACCCTAGGGGACAAGAACACTGAAGCTTTCTTT
len: 15; j_gene: TRBJ2-2; d_gene: TRBD2; v_gene: TRBV24-1; abundance: .; CDR3aa: CATSDLEGGVGELFF; CDR3nt: TGTGCCACCAGTGATTTGGAGGGAGGGGTCGGGGAGCTGTTTTTT
len: 16; j_gene: TRBJ2-7; d_gene: TRBD2; v_gene: TRBV7-2; abundance: .; CDR3aa: CASSLGLAGGLHEQYF; CDR3nt: TGTGCCAGCAGCTTAGGGCTAGCGGGGGGCCTCCACGAGCAGTACTTC
len: 15; j_gene: TRBJ2-3; d_gene: TRBD2; v_gene: TRBV6-2/TRBV6-3; abundance: .; CDR3aa: CASSSGLVATDTQYF; CDR3nt: TGTGCCAGCAGTTCAGGACTAGTAGCTACAGATACGCAGTATTTT
len: 14; j_gene: TRBJ1-2; d_gene: .; v_gene: TRBV5-8; abundance: .; CDR3aa: CASSLGRGGGGYTF; CDR3nt: TGTGCCAGCAGCCTCGGCCGGGGGGGAGGAGGCTACACCTTC
len: 13; j_gene: TRBJ2-7; d_gene: .; v_gene: TRBV3-1/TRBV3-2; abundance: .; CDR3aa: CASSQLPYYEQYF; CDR3nt: TGTGCCAGCAGCCAACTTCCTTACTACGAGCAGTACTTC
len: 15; j_gene: TRBJ2-2; d_gene: TRBD1; v_gene: TRBV27; abundance: .; CDR3aa: CASSYPGQGTGELFF; CDR3nt: TGTGCCAGCAGTTACCCGGGACAGGGCACCGGGGAGCTGTTTTTT
len: 14; j_gene: TRBJ2-7; d_gene: TRBD1; v_gene: TRBV5-1; abundance: .; CDR3aa: CASSLSDRDDEQYF; CDR3nt: TGCGCCAGCAGCCTGTCGGACAGGGACGACGAGCAGTACTTC
len: 15; j_gene: TRBJ2-7; d_gene: TRBD1; v_gene: TRBV7-9; abundance: .; CDR3aa: CASSLLHGQDYEQYF; CDR3nt: TGTGCCAGCAGCTTACTCCACGGACAGGATTACGAGCAGTACTTC
len: 14; j_gene: TRBJ2-2; d_gene: .; v_gene: TRBV10-1; abundance: .; CDR3aa: CASKAGSSTGELFF; CDR3nt: TGCGCCAGCAAAGCAGGGTCCAGTACCGGGGAGCTGTTTTTT
len: 16; j_gene: TRBJ2-5; d_gene: TRBD2; v_gene: TRBV4-2; abundance: .; CDR3aa: CASSQDLAGNQETQYF; CDR3nt: TGTGCCAGCAGCCAAGATTTAGCGGGAAACCAAGAGACCCAGTACTTC
len: 18; j_gene: TRBJ1-1; d_gene: .; v_gene: TRBV4-2; abundance: .; CDR3aa: CASSQRPTGLKGNTEAFF; CDR3nt: TGTGCCAGCAGCCAACGACCTACAGGGTTAAAGGGAAACACTGAAGCTTTCTTT
len: 13; j_gene: TRBJ2-3; d_gene: .; v_gene: TRBV12-3/TRBV12-4; abundance: once; CDR3aa: CASRYRSTDTQYF; CDR3nt: TGTGCCAGCAGGTACAGAAGCACAGATACGCAGTATTTT
len: 15; j_gene: TRBJ1-5; d_gene: .; v_gene: TRBV5-1; abundance: .; CDR3aa: CASGPGRGGSQPQHF; CDR3nt: TGCGCCAGCGGCCCGGGTAGGGGGGGATCGCAGCCCCAGCATTTT
len: 15; j_gene: TRBJ2-5; d_gene: .; v_gene: TRBV5-1; abundance: .; CDR3aa: CASSLETGIQETQYF; CDR3nt: TGCGCCAGCAGCTTGGAGACAGGCATCCAAGAGACCCAGTACTTC
len: 16; j_gene: TRBJ2-1; d_gene: TRBD1; v_gene: TRBV6-4; abundance: .; CDR3aa: CASSDSGQGSYNEQFF; CDR3nt: TGTGCCAGCAGTGACTCGGGACAGGGTTCCTACAATGAGCAGTTCTTC
len: 14; j_gene: TRBJ1-1; d_gene: TRBD1; v_gene: TRBV2; abundance: .; CDR3aa: CASYDPGGGTEAFF; CDR3nt: TGTGCCAGCTATGACCCAGGGGGCGGTACTGAAGCTTTCTTT
len: 15; j_gene: TRBJ2-1; d_gene: TRBD2; v_gene: TRBV7-2; abundance: .; CDR3aa: CASSYGGAPYNEQFF; CDR3nt: TGTGCCAGCAGCTACGGGGGGGCCCCCTACAATGAGCAGTTCTTC
len: 16; j_gene: TRBJ2-7; d_gene: TRBD2; v_gene: TRBV28; abundance: many; CDR3aa: CASSPSGTSGTYEQYF; CDR3nt: TGTGCCAGCAGTCCGTCCGGGACTAGCGGTACCTACGAGCAGTACTTC
len: 15; j_gene: TRBJ2-7; d_gene: TRBD1; v_gene: TRBV9; abundance: .; CDR3aa: CASSVAGTGGYEQYF; CDR3nt: TGTGCCAGCAGCGTAGCCGGGACAGGGGGCTACGAGCAGTACTTC
len: 12; j_gene: TRBJ1-4; d_gene: .; v_gene: TRBV28; abundance: .; CDR3aa: CASSLQGEKLFF; CDR3nt: TGTGCCAGCAGTTTACAGGGGGAAAAACTGTTTTTT
len: 15; j_gene: TRBJ2-3; d_gene: TRBD2; v_gene: TRBV10-3; abundance: .; CDR3aa: CAISDSGDPTDTQYF; CDR3nt: TGTGCCATCAGTGATAGCGGGGATCCCACAGATACGCAGTATTTT
len: 14; j_gene: TRBJ1-1; d_gene: .; v_gene: TRBV5-5; abundance: .; CDR3aa: CASTNSGQNTEAFF; CDR3nt: TGTGCCAGCACCAATTCGGGACAGAACACTGAAGCTTTCTTT
len: 16; j_gene: TRBJ2-2; d_gene: TRBD2; v_gene: TRBV9; abundance: .; CDR3aa: CASSQLAGGFTGELFF; CDR3nt: TGTGCCAGCAGCCAACTAGCGGGAGGGTTCACCGGGGAGCTGTTTTTT
len: 12; j_gene: TRBJ2-1; d_gene: .; v_gene: TRBV18; abundance: few; CDR3aa: CASSRYNNEQFF; CDR3nt: TGTGCCAGCTCACGCTATAACAATGAGCAGTTCTTC